These 3 T cell receptor beta chains were all obtained from the same sample, sequenced in a study of T cell responses to AZD1222 COVID-19 vaccine. TCRdb keeps only in-frame clones here, not all; method: immunoSEQ multiplex PCR. The repertoire has tens of thousands of clones, more than 75% of them found once; the top ten carry around 15%. This specimen consisted of peripheral blood, obtained 28 days after the second AZD1222 dose. The origin of the receptors is an adult who received the AZD1222 COVID-19 vaccine.

The rearrangement links TRBV5-1 to TRBJ1-6; tentatively, D is TRBD1 (5 bases). Per the germline V gene, CDR1 is SGHRS and CDR2 is YFSETQ. The length of the CDR3 is 17 residues. Trimming removed 0 bases from V and 0 bases from J, with 10 bases in between. The CDR3 reads CASSLGQGSSYNSPLHF. CDR3 in DNA: TGCGCCAGCAGCTTGGGGCAGGGAAGCTCCTATAATTCACCCCTCCACTTT.

This clone was picked up one time. The CDR3 reads CASSYGGEYTEAFF. In DNA form, the CDR3 reads TGTGCCAGCAGTTACGGGGGGGAATACACTGAAGCTTTCTTT. The gene calls are TRBV6-2 or TRBV6-3 and TRBJ1-1; possible D gene TRBD1, 5 bases. Germline V gives CDR1 MNHEY, CDR2 SVGEGT. V was clipped by 2 bases and J by 3 bases, with 10 bases between them. The CDR3 is 14 amino acids.

V and J are TRBV19 and TRBJ1-4; a possible D gene is TRBD1 (5 bases). The germline gives CDR1 LNHDA, CDR2 SQIVND (reference sequence). V gave up 3 bases and J gave up 7 bases, with 12 bases separating them. The CDR3 consists of 14 residues. This chain's CDR3 is CASSMGPEGEKLFF. DNA for the CDR3: TGTGCCAGTAGTATGGGACCAGAGGGTGAAAAACTGTTTTTT. The entire variable domain, with the rest obtained from reference TRBV19 and TRBJ1-4, is as follows: DGGITQSPKYLFRKEGQNVTLSCEQNLNHDAMYWYRQDPGQGLRLIYYSQIVNDFQKGDIAEGYSVSREKKESFPLTVTSAQKNPTAFYLCASSMGPEGEKLFFGSGTQLSVL.